This T cell receptor (beta chain) came from a study of radiotherapy plus CTLA-4 blockade in lung cancer. Whole-study context: Objective responses were recorded in about 17% of patients, with disease control recorded in 30% to 35%. Points from the study as a whole: An expansion of tumor-derived TCR clones occurred in blood after radiotherapy plus ipilimumab. Increased serum interferon-beta after radiation also reportedly predicted response strongly.

Clones were read by immunoSEQ multiplex PCR, and TCRdb kept only the in-frame ones, dropping some. Among tens of thousands of clones listed, about 76% were seen once. This clone was detected only a few times. Its antigen is not known. The J segment lost 5 bases and the V segment lost 6 bases, leaving 7 bases of the junction unmatched. This CDR3 is 14 amino acids long. Germline CDR1 SNHLY, CDR2 FYNNEI. Chemo-refractory metastatic non-small-cell lung cancer patients received focal radiation with ipilimumab CTLA-4 blockade. The sample in question was peripheral blood, obtained from a patient treated with radiotherapy plus ipilimumab. The chain joins TRBV2 to TRBJ1-5; TRBD1 agrees at 7 bases. This TCR came from a human donor with non-small cell lung cancer who had a complete response to radiotherapy plus ipilimumab. The DNA of the CDR3 is TGTGCCAGCAGCCAAGACAGGGTGGATCAGCCCCAGCATTTT. It is translated as CASSQDRVDQPQHF.